The present entry profiles one T cell receptor (delta chain) with its context. Its antigen target is currently unknown. A far bigger clonotype differs at one base, so this is likely a read error. In Kampala, Uganda, pregnant women receiving prenatal care were recruited and their infants were enrolled, and documentation of maternal HIV status was required. Families received weekly visits, and collection of infant clinical information, oral swabs and peripheral blood began at 6 weeks of age and continued every 4 months after that. Blood was collected in heparin tubes, and PBMC were isolated by Ficoll-Paque density gradient centrifugation and cryopreserved. Libraries were constructed by RT-PCR. To generate TCR cDNA, RNA from PBMC was reverse transcribed using SuperScript II together with primers specific for the gamma chain and the delta chain. The cDNA was purified with AMPure XP beads, then amplified and indexed with Illumina adapters using the Nextera XT Index Kit. gammadelta TCR libraries were sequenced on an Illumina MiSeq with a V2 300-cycle kit. Turning to the authors' computational methods: Using MiXCR v2.1.12, CDR3 sequences were assembled, and reads were mapped onto D, J and V genes obtained from GenBank. Repertoire analyses of the CDR3 clonotypes were performed with VDJtools v1.2.1. TCRdb recomputed clones from the public reads with CATT; identical DNA rows were then combined. These V and J calls derive from TCRdb rather than the authors' analysis. This sample holds over 150 delta-chain clones; about 30% were observed only once. 95% to 99% of the sample comes from the top ten.

This specimen comes from a study of delta chains in infants with herpesvirus infections (TCRdb year 2023). About the investigation overall: From birth, the study prospectively followed a Ugandan infant birth cohort to characterize gammadelta T cell responses to primary cytomegalovirus (CMV) infection. Using PBMC, gammadelta TCRs were sequenced for over 15 CMV-infected infants, one of whom was congenitally infected, and for roughly 8 CMV-uninfected infants who had enough sample available. Blood samples from the infants were grouped into approximate ages of 1.5, 4, 8 and 12 months. Belgian fetal and cord blood gammadelta TCR data that had been published previously were included solely for comparison and were not produced in this cohort.

General conclusions and limits of the study: The public clonotype might still be present below the detection limit in CMV-uninfected infants. Detection of the public clonotype was limited to the first time point after infection, and the public clonotype was not found in uninfected infants or in infants infected after 120 days. A small sample size and the lack of race- or environment-matched controls were noted by the authors, because CMV is acquired by nearly all Ugandans before adulthood.

This sequence was found in a human donor who was a Ugandan infant, either HIV-exposed or HIV-unexposed (not recorded which). Sequenced here: peripheral blood, sampled at time point 4 of longitudinal follow-up.

Here the CDR3 is given as CALGEMGFWISYWGWGHLGTDKLIF. DNA sequence: TGTGCTCTTGGGGAAATGGGGTTTTGGATCTCTTACTGGGGATGGGGACACCTCGGGACCGATAAACTCATCTTT. The sequence joins TRDV1 to TRDJ1, and TRDD3 aligns with 7 junction nucleotides. The CDR1 and CDR2 encoded by the germline V gene are TSWWSYY and QGS. The CDR3 runs 25 residues from the cysteine to the phenylalanine. Of all the DNA, just the CDR3 is kept, 75 bases in frame from base 1. Relative to germline, V is missing 2 bases and J is missing 2 bases, with 35 bases of the junction outside any gene match.